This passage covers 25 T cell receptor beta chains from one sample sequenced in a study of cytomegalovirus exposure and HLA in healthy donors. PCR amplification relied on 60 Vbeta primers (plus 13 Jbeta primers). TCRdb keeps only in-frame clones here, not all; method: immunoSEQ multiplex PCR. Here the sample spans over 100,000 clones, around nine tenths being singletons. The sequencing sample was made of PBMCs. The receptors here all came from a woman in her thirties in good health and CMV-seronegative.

The CDR3: CASSGGPGNTIYF. Here the CDR3 DNA reads TGTGCCAGCAGTGGGGGCCCTGGAAACACCATATATTTT. This rearrangement joins TRBV6-1 to TRBJ1-3; D might be TRBD1 (5 bases). V was trimmed by 4 bases and J by 2 bases, leaving 6 bases between them. The CDR3 spans 13 residues. Germline loops: CDR1 MNHNS, CDR2 SASEGT.

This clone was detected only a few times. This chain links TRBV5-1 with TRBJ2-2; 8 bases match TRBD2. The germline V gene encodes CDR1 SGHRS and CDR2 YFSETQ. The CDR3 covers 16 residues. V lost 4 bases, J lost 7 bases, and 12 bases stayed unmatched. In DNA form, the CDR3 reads TGCGCCAGCAGCGATTCGGGACTAGGTTGGGGCGGGGAGCTGTTTTTT. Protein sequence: CASSDSGLGWGGELFF.

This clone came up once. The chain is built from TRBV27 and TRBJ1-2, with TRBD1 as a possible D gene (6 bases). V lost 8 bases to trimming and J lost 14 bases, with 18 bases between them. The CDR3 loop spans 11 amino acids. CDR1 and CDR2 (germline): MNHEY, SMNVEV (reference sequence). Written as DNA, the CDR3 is TGTGCCAGCGGTGGGGGGGCTTACAGGACCTTC. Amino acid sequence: CASGGGAYRTF.

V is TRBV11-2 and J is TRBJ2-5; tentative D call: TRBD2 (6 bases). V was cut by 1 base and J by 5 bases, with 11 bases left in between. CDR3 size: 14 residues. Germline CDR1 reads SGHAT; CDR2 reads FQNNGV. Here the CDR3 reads CASSLVGGEETQYF. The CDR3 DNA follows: TGTGCCAGCAGCTTAGTCGGGGGAGAGGAGACCCAGTACTTC.

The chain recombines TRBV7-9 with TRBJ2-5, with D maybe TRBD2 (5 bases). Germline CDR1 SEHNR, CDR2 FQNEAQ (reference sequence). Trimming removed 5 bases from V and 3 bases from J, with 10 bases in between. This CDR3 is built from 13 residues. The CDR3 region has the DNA TGTGCCAGCAGCCAAGCGGTAGAAGAGACCCAGTACTTC. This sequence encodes CASSQAVEETQYF.

The CDR3 coding sequence is TGTGCCAGCAGCTTGACAGTGGACTCCTACGAGCAGTACTTC. The encoded protein is CASSLTVDSYEQYF. The chain combines TRBV7-9 with TRBJ2-7; a possible D gene is TRBD1 (5 bases). CDR3 size: 14 residues. The germline V and J ends were trimmed by 3 bases and 0 bases, with 9 bases remaining between them. Per germline, CDR1 SEHNR and CDR2 FQNEAQ (reference sequence).

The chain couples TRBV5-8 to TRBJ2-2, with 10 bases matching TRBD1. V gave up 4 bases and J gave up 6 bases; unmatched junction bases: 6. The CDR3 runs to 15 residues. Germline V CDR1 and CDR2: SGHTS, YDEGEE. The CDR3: CASSAGTGVSGELFF. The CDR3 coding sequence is TGTGCCAGCAGCGCCGGGACAGGGGTATCCGGGGAGCTGTTTTTT.

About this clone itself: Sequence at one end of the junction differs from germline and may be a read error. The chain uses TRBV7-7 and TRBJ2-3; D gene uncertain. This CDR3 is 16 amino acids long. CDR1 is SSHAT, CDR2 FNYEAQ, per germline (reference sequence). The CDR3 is CASSPRHGFSTDTQYF. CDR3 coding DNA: TGTGCTAGCAGCCCAAGGCACGGGTTTAGCACAGATACGCAGTATTTT.

CDR3 residues: CSVSGDYEQYF. The CDR3 DNA is TGCAGCGTTAGCGGTGACTACGAGCAGTACTTC. This chain uses TRBV29-1 with TRBJ2-5; possibly TRBD2 for D (5 bases). The J call is in doubt because the DNA end fits TRBJ2-7 better. The germline CDR1 and CDR2 sequences are SQVTM and ANQGSEA. This CDR3 is 11 amino acids long.

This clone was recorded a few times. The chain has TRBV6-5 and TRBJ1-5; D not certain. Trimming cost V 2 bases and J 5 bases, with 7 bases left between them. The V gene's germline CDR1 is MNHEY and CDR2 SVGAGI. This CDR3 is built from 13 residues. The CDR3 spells CASSYAAYQPQHF. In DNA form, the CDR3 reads TGTGCCAGCAGTTACGCGGCCTATCAGCCCCAGCATTTT.

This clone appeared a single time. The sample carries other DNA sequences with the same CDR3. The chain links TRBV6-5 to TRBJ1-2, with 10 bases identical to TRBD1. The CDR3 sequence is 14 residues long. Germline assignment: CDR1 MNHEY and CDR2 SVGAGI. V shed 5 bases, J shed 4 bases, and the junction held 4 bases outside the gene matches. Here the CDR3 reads CASSPRTGGYGYTF. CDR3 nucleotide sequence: TGTGCCAGCAGTCCTAGGACAGGGGGCTATGGCTACACCTTC.

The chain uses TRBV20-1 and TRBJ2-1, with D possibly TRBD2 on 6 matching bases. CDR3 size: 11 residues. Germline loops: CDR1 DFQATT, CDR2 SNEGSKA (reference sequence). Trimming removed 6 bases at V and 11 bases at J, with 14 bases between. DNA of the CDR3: TGCAGTGCCACCGGGCGGGAAAAGCAGTTCTTC. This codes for CSATGREKQFF.

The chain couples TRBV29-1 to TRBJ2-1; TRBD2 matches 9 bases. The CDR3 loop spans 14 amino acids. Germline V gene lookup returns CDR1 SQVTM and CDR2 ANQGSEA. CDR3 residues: CGGGNSGRTNEQFF. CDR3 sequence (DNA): TGCGGAGGGGGGAATAGCGGGAGAACCAATGAGCAGTTCTTC.

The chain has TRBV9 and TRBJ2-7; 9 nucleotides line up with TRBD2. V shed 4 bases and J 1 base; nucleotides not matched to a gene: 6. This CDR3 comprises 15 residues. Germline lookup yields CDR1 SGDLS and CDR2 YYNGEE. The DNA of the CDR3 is TGTGCCAGCAGCATCCAGGCGGGGGGGTCCTACGAGCAGTACTTC. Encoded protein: CASSIQAGGSYEQYF.

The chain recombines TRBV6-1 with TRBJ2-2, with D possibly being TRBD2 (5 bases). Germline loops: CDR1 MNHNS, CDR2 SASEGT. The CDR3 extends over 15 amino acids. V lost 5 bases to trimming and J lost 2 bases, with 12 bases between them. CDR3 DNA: TGTGCCAGCAGTAGCAGCGGCCTCAACACCGGGGAGCTGTTTTTT. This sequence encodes CASSSSGLNTGELFF.

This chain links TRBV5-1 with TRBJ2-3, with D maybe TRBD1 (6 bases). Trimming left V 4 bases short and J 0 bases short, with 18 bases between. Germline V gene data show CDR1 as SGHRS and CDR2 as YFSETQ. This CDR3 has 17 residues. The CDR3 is CASSHLRGRASTDTQYF. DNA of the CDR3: TGCGCCAGCAGCCACCTCAGGGGCCGAGCTAGCACAGATACGCAGTATTTT.

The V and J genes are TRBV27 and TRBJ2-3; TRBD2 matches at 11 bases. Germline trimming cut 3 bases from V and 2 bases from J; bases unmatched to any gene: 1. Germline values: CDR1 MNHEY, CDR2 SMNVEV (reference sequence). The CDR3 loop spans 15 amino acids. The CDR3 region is CASSLGLAVTDTQYF. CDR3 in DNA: TGTGCCAGCAGTTTGGGACTAGCGGTCACAGATACGCAGTATTTT.

The CDR3 is CASSLETLGWPDTQYF. The CDR3 DNA reads TGTGCCAGCAGCTTAGAAACCCTCGGGTGGCCAGATACGCAGTATTTT. This sequence joins TRBV7-9 and TRBJ2-3, with no clear D. The CDR3 length is 16 residues. In germline, CDR1 is SEHNR, CDR2 FQNEAQ (reference sequence). The V end lost 1 base, the J end lost 4 bases, and 15 bases lay between the germline ends.

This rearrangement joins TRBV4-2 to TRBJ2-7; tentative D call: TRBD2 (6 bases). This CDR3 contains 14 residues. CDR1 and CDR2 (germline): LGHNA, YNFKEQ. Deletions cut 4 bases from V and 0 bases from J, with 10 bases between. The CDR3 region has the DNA TGTGCCAGCAGCCCTAGCGTGAGCTCCTACGAGCAGTACTTC. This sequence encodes CASSPSVSSYEQYF.

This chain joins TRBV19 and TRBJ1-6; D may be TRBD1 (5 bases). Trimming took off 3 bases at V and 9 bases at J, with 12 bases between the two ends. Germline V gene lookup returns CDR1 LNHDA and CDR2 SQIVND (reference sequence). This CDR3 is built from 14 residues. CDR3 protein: CASSIGGLGSPLHF. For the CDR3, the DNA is TGTGCCAGTAGTATCGGGGGTTTAGGTTCACCCCTCCACTTT.

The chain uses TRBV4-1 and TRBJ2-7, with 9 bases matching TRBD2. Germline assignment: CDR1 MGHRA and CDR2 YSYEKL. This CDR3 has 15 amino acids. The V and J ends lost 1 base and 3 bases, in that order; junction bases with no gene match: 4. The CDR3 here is CASSQVAGAFYEQYF. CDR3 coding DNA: TGCGCCAGCAGCCAAGTAGCGGGAGCCTTCTACGAGCAGTACTTC.

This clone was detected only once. CDR3 DNA: TGTGCCAGCAGCCGTAGCGGGAGCTCCTACAATGAGCAGTTCTTC. This gives the protein CASSRSGSSYNEQFF. This rearrangement joins TRBV7-6 to TRBJ2-1; 9 bases line up with TRBD2. In germline, CDR1 is SGHVS, CDR2 FNYEAQ. The CDR3 runs 15 residues. Losses at the gene ends were 5 bases for V and 0 bases for J; bases not matched to a gene: 2.

The CDR3 loop is CASETVAGALYNEQFF. The CDR3 region has the DNA TGCGCCAGCGAAACCGTAGCGGGAGCTCTCTACAATGAGCAGTTCTTC. V and J are TRBV4-1 and TRBJ2-1; 9 bases fit TRBD2. The CDR3 covers 16 residues. Unmatched junction bases numbered 11, after V lost 8 bases and J lost 3 bases. Germline CDR1 reads MGHRA; CDR2 reads YSYEKL.

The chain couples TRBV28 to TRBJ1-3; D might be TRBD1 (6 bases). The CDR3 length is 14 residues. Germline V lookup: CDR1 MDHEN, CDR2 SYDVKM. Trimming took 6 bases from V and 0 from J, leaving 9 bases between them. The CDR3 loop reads CASRLQGSGNTIYF. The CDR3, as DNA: TGTGCCAGCAGGCTACAGGGCTCTGGAAACACCATATATTTT.

The CDR3 nucleotides read TGTGCCACCAGCAGAGATCGACTCGCTAGCGGCTACGAGCAGTACTTC. It yields the protein CATSRDRLASGYEQYF. The genes are TRBV15 and TRBJ2-7; 7 bases agree with TRBD2. In germline, CDR1 is LNHNV, CDR2 YYDKDF (reference sequence). This CDR3 is 16 amino acids long. V lost 0 bases to trimming and J lost 3 bases; unmatched junction nucleotides: 8. The full variable domain, rest sourced from reference TRBV15 and TRBJ2-7, is DAMVIQNPRYQVTQFGKPVTLSCSQTLNHNVMYWYQQKSSQAPKLLFHYYDKDFNNEADTPDNFQSRRPNTSFCFLDIRSPGLGDTAMYLCATSRDRLASGYEQYFGPGTRLTVT.